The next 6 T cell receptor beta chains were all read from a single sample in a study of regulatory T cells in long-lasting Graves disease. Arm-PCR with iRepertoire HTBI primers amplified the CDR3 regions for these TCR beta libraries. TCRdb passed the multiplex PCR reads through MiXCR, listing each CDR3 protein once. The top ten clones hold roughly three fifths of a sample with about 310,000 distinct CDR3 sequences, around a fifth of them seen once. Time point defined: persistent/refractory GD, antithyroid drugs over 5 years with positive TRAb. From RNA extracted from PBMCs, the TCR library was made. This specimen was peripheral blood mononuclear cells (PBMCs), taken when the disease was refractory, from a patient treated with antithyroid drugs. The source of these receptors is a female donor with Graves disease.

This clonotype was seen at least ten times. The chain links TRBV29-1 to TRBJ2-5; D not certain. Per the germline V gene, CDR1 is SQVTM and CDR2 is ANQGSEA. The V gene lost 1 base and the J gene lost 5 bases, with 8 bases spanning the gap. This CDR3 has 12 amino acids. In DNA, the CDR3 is TGCAGCGTTGAAGGGGATACGGAGACCCAGTACTTC. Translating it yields CSVEGDTETQYF.

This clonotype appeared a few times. CDR3 sequence (DNA): TGTGCCAGCAGCACCGGGAACTTCTACGAGCAGTACTTC. Its translation: CASSTGNFYEQYF. The chain uses TRBV7-2 and TRBJ2-7; possibly TRBD2 for D (5 bases). V was shortened by 5 bases and J by 3 bases, with 11 bases between the two germline ends. Looked up from germline, CDR1 is SGHTA and CDR2 is FQGNSA. The CDR3 length is 13 residues.

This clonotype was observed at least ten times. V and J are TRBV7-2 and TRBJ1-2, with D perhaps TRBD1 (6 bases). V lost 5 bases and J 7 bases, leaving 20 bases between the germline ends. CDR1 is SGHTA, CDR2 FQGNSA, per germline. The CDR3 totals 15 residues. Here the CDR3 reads CASSPQGGGMFGYTF. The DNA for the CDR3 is TGTGCCAGCAGCCCACAGGGAGGTGGAATGTTTGGCTACACCTTC.

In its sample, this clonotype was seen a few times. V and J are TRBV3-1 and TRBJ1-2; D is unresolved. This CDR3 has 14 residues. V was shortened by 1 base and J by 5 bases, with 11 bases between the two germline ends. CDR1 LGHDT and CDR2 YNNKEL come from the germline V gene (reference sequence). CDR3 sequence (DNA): TGTGCCAGCAGCCAAGCCCCCCATCCTTATGGCTACACCTTC. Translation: CASSQAPHPYGYTF. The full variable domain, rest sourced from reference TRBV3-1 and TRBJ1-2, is DTAVSQTPKYLVTQMGNDKSIKCEQNLGHDTMYWYKQDSKKFLKIMFSYNNKELIINETVPNRFSPKSPDKAHLNLHINSLELGDSAVYFCASSQAPHPYGYTFGSGTRLTVV.

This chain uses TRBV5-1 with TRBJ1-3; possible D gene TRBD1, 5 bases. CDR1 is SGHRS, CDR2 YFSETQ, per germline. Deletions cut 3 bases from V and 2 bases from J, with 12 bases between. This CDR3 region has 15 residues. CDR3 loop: CASSSQGPPGNTIYF. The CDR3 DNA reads TGCGCCAGCAGCTCTCAGGGACCGCCTGGAAACACCATATATTTT.

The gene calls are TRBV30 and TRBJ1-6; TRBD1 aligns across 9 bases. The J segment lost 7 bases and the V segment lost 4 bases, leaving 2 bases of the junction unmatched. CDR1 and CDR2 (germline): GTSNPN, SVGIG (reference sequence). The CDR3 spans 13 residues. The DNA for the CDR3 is TGTGCCTGGACGGACAGGGGAAATTCACCCCTCCACTTT. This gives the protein CAWTDRGNSPLHF.